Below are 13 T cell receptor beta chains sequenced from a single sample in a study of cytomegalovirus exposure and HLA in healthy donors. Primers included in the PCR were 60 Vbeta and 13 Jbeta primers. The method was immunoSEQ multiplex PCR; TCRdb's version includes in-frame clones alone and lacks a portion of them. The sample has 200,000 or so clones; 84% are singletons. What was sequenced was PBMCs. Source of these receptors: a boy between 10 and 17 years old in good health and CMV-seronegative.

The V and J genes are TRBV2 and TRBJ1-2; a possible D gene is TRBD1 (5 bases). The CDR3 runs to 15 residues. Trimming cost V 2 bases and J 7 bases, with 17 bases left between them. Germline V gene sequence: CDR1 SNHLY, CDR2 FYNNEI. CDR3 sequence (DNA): TGTGCCAGCAGTGAAAGGGGTGGGGAGGGCCGTGGCTACACCTTC. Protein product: CASSERGGEGRGYTF.

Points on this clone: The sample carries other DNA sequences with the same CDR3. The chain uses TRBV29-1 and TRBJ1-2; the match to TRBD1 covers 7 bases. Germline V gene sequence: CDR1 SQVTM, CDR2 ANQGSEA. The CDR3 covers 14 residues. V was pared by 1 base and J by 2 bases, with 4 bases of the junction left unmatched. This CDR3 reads CSVEGGGGNYGYTF. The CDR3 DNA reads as TGCAGCGTTGAAGGTGGAGGGGGCAACTATGGCTACACCTTC. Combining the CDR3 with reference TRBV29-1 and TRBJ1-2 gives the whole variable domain SAVISQKPSRDICQRGTSLTIQCQVDSQVTMMFWYRQQPGQSLTLIATANQGSEATYESGFVIDKFPISRPNLTFSTLTVSNMSPEDSSIYLCSVEGGGGNYGYTFGSGTRLTVV.

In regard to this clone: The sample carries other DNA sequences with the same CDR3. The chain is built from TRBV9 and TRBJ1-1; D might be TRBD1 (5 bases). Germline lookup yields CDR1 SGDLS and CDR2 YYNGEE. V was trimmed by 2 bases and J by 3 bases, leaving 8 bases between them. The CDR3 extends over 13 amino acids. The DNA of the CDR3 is TGTGCCAGCAGCGTTCGGGGGGACACTGAAGCTTTCTTT. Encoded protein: CASSVRGDTEAFF.

CDR3 DNA: TGTGCCAGCAGCGTGAGCGGGAGGGGGGGTGAGCAGTTCTTC. It codes for CASSVSGRGGEQFF. This chain joins TRBV9 and TRBJ2-1; 10 positions match TRBD2. From germline, CDR1 is SGDLS and CDR2 YYNGEE. With V trimmed by 2 bases and J by 9 bases, 5 bases remained unmatched. The CDR3 runs to 14 residues.

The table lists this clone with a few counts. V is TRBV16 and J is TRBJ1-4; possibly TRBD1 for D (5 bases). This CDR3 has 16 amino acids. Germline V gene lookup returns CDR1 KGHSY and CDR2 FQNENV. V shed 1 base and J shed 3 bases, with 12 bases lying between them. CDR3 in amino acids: CASSQLRRGSNEKLFF. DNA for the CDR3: TGTGCCAGCAGCCAATTAAGAAGGGGATCTAATGAAAAACTGTTTTTT.

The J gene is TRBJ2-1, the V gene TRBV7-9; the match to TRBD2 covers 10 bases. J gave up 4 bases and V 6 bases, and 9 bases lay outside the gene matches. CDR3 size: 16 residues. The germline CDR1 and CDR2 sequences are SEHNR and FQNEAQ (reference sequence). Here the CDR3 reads CASSQSGGVFYNEQFF. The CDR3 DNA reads TGTGCCAGCAGTCAGAGCGGGGGGGTATTTTACAATGAGCAGTTCTTC.

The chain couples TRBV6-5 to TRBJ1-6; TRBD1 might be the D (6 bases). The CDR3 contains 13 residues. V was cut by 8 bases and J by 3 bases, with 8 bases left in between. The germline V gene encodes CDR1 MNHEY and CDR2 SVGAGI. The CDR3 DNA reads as TGTGCCAGCCAGGGGTACTATAATTCACCCCTCCACTTT. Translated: CASQGYYNSPLHF.

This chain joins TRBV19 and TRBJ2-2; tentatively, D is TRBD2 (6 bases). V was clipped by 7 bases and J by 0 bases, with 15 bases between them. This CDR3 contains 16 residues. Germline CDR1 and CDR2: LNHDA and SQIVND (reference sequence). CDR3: CASNPRGLTNTGELFF. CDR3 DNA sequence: TGTGCCAGTAATCCCCGGGGACTGACGAACACCGGGGAGCTGTTTTTT.

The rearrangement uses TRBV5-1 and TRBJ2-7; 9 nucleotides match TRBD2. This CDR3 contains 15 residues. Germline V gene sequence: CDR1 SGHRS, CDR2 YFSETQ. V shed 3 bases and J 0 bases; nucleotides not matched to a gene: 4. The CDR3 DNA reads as TGCGCCAGCAGCTGGATTAGCGGGAGCTCCTACGAGCAGTACTTC. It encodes CASSWISGSSYEQYF.

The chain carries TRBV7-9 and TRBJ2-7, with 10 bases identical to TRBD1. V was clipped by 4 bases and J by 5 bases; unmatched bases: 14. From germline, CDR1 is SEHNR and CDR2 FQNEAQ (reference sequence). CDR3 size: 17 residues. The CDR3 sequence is CASSYHLGGQGSHEQYF. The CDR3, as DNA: TGTGCCAGCAGCTACCATCTTGGGGGACAGGGGAGTCACGAGCAGTACTTC.

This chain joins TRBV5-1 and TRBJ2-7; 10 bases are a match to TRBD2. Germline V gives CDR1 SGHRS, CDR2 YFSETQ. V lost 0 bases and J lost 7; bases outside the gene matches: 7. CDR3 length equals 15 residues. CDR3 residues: CASSLDPTSGNEQYF. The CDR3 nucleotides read TGCGCCAGCAGCTTGGACCCTACTAGCGGGAATGAGCAGTACTTC.

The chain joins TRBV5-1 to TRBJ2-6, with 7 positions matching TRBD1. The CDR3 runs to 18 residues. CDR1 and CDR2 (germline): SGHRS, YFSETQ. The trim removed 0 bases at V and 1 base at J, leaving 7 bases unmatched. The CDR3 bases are TGCGCCAGCAGCTTGGTCGTCCAGGGGGTTTCTGGGGCCAACGTCCTGACTTTC. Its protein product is CASSLVVQGVSGANVLTF. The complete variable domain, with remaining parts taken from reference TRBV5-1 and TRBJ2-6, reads KAGVTQTPRYLIKTRGQQVTLSCSPISGHRSVSWYQQTPGQGLQFLFEYFSETQRNKGNFPGRFSGRQFSNSRSEMNVSTLELGDSALYLCASSLVVQGVSGANVLTFGAGSRLTVL.

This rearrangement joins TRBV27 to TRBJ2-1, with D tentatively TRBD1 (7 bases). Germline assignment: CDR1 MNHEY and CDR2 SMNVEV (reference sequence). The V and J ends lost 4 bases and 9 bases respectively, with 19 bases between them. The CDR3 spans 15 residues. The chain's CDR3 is CASSSRVQGRGEQFF. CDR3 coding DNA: TGTGCCAGCAGTTCAAGGGTACAGGGGCGGGGTGAGCAGTTCTTC.